This T cell receptor beta chain was captured in a study of cytomegalovirus exposure and HLA in healthy donors. Study-wide context: Among over 300 genotyped donors, around 80% fell in the Caucasian-associated ancestry cluster.

General observations from the study: For TCR beta chains, V- and J-gene trimming was later linked to a missense DCLRE1C variant.

The PCR had 60 Vbeta and 13 Jbeta primers. Only in-frame clones appear in the TCRdb table, and some are missing; sequencing was by immunoSEQ multiplex PCR. The sample has about 130,000 clones, and its top ten clones hold approximately 0.99%. To note about this clone: The target antigen is unknown.

Material: PBMCs. The receptor's source is a young man in good health and CMV-seronegative.

The CDR3 spells CASAMTSGLTYEQYF. For the CDR3, the DNA is TGCGCCAGCGCGATGACTAGCGGGCTTACCTACGAGCAGTACTTC. The chain carries TRBV5-1 and TRBJ2-7; 10 bases align to TRBD2. The J segment lost 2 bases and the V segment lost 7 bases, leaving 9 bases of the junction unmatched. The CDR3 covers 15 residues. CDR1 and CDR2 (germline): SGHRS, YFSETQ.